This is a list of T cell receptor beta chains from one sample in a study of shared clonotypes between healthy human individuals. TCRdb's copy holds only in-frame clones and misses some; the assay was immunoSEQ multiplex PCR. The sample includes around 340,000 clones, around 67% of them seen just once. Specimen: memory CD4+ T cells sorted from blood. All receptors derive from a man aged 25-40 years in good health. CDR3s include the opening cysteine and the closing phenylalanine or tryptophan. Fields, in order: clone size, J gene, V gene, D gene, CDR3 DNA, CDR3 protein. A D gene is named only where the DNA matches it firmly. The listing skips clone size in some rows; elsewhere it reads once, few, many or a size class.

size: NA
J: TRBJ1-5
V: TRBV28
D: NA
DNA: TGTGCCAGCAGTTTGTTAGGGTTAAATAGCAATCAGCCCCAGCATTTT
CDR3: CASSLLGLNSNQPQHF

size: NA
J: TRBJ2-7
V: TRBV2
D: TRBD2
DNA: TGTGCCAGCAGTGAAGAGGGTATTAGCGGGAGCGAGCAGTACTTC
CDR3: CASSEEGISGSEQYF

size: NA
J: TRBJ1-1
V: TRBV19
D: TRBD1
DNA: TGTGCCAGTAGTTTTAAGGGGGCACGCGCTTTCTTT
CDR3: CASSFKGARAFF

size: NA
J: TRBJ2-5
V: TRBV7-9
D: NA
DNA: TGTGCCAGCAGCTTATGGGGCCGAGGGGAGACCCAGTACTTC
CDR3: CASSLWGRGETQYF

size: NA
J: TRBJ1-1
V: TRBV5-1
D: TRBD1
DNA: TGCGCCAGCAGCTTTGGGACAGGCCGTGAAGCTTTCTTT
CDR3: CASSFGTGREAFF

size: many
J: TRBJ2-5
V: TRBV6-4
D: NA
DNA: TGTGCCAGCACCGATCTGGGAGGTGGGGGATTTCAAGAGACCCAGTACTTC
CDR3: CASTDLGGGGFQETQYF

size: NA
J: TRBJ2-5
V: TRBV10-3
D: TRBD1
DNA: TGTGCCATCAGTGTTGGGACAGGGGGCATCAAGACCCAGTACTTC
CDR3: CAISVGTGGIKTQYF

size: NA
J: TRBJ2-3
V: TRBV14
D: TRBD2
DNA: TGTGCCAGCAGCCCGAAAGCGGGAAGGGACACAGATACGCAGTATTTT
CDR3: CASSPKAGRDTDTQYF

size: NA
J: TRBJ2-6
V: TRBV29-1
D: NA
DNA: TGCAGCGTACGGTTGTCTGGGGCCAACGTCCTGACTTTC
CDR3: CSVRLSGANVLTF

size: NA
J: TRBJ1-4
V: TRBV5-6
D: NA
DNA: TGTGCCAGCAGCTTGGATGCGGCTGCAACTAATGAAAAACTGTTTTTT
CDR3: CASSLDAAATNEKLFF

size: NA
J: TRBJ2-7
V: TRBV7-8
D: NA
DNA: TGTGCCAGCAGCTCTTTTGGTCGCGAGCAGTACTTC
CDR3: CASSSFGREQYF